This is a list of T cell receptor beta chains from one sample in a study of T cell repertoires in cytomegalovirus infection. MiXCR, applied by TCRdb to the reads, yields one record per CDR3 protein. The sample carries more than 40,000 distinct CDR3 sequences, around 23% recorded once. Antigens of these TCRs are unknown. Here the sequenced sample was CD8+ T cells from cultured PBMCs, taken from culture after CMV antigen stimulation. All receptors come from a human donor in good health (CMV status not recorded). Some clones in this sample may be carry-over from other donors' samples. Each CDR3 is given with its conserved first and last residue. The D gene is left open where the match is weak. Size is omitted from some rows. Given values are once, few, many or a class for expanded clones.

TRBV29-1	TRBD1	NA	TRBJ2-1	CSVESGGLYEQFF	TGCAGCGTTGAGTCAGGGGGCTTGTATGAGCAGTTCTTC
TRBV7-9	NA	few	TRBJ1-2	CASSSNTRGYTF	TGTGCCAGCAGCAGCAACACTCGTGGCTACACCTTC
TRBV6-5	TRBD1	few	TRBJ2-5	CASRPRDSDWETQYF	TGTGCCAGCAGACCCCGGGACAGCGATTGGGAGACCCAGTACTTC
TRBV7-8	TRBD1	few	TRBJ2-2	CASSSRTGFGELFF	TGTGCCAGCAGCTCCAGGACAGGGTTCGGGGAGCTGTTTTTT
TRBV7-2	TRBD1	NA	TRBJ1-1	CASSLAGGFVSEAFF	TGTGCCAGCAGCCTAGCAGGGGGGTTTGTCTCTGAAGCTTTCTTT
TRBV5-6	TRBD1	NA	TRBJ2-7	CASSLLDRLTYEQYF	TGTGCCAGCAGCTTGCTGGACAGGCTGACCTACGAGCAGTACTTC
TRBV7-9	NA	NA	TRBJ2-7	CASSLIRVSYEQYF	TGTGCCAGCAGCTTGATAAGGGTCTCCTACGAGCAGTACTTC
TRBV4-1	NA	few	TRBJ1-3	CASSQVAASSSGNTIYF	TGCGCCAGCAGCCAAGTCGCAGCTTCGAGCTCTGGAAACACCATATATTTT
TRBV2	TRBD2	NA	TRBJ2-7	CASSARLRSGDSYEQYF	TGTGCCAGCAGTGCACGACTGCGCAGCGGGGACTCCTACGAGCAGTACTTC
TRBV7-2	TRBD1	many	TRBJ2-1	CASSLTGYNEQFF	TGTGCCAGCAGCTTGACAGGGTACAATGAGCAGTTCTTC
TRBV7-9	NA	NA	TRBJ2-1	CASSPLGDNEQFF	TGTGCCAGCAGCCCCTTAGGGGACAATGAGCAGTTCTTC
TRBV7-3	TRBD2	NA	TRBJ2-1	CASSPPAGIYNEQFF	TGTGCCAGCAGCCCCCCAGCGGGAATCTACAATGAGCAGTTCTTC
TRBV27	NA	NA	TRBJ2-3	CASSPTLVDTQYF	TGTGCCAGCAGTCCCACCTTAGTGGATACGCAGTATTTT
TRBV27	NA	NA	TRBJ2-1	CASSSMGLDNEQFF	TGTGCCAGCAGTTCCATGGGACTTGACAATGAGCAGTTCTTC
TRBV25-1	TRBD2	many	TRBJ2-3	CASIPWTSGRALDTQYF	TGTGCCAGCATTCCTTGGACTAGCGGGAGGGCCCTGGATACGCAGTATTTT
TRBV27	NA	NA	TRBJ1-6	CASVGPGKAPLHF	TGTGCCAGCGTTGGGCCGGGGAAGGCACCCCTCCACTTT
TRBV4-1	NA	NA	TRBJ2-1	CASSQDIRYNEQFF	TGCGCCAGCAGCCAAGATATAAGGTACAATGAGCAGTTCTTC
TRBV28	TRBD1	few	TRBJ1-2	CASSYRDRGPNYGYTF	TGTGCCAGCAGTTACCGGGACAGGGGGCCCAACTATGGCTACACCTTC
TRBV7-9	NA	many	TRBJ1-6	CASSSHDLQGFNSPLHF	TGTGCCAGCAGCTCGCATGATCTCCAGGGGTTTAATTCACCCCTCCACTTT
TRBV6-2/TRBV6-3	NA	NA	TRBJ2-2	CASVENTGELFF	TGTGCCAGCGTAGAGAACACCGGGGAGCTGTTTTTT
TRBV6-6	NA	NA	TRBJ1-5	CASSYSTGNQPQHF	TGTGCCAGCAGTTACTCGACGGGTAATCAGCCCCAGCATTTT
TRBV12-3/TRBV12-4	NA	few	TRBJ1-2	CASMGEIYGYTF	TGTGCCAGCATGGGGGAGATCTATGGCTACACCTTC
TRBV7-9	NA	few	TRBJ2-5	CASSTYPLRVVGQETQYF	TGTGCCAGCAGCACCTACCCCCTAAGGGTCGTGGGCCAAGAGACCCAGTACTTC
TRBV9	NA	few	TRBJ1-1	CASSVSGEIAAEAFF	TGTGCCAGCAGCGTAAGTGGGGAAATTGCGGCTGAAGCTTTCTTT
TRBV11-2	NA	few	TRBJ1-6	CASSLGGQTLHF	TGTGCCAGCAGCCTGGGTGGCCAAACCCTCCACTTT
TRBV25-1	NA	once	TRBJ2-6	CASSEAGGAGANVLTF	TGTGCCAGCAGTGAAGCTGGAGGGGCCGGGGCCAACGTCCTGACTTTC
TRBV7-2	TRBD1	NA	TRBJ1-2	CASIQKTGDGYTF	TGTGCCAGCATCCAAAAGACAGGGGATGGCTACACCTTC
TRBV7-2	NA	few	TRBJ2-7	CASSWDSNGSYEQYF	TGTGCCAGCAGCTGGGACTCCAACGGCTCCTACGAGCAGTACTTC
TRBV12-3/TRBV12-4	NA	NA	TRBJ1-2	CASSPGGAFYGYTF	TGTGCCAGCAGTCCCGGGGGGGCTTTCTATGGCTACACCTTC
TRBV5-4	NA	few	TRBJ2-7	CASSFGGSNYEQYF	TGTGCCAGCAGCTTTGGGGGGAGTAACTACGAGCAGTACTTC
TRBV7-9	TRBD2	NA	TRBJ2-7	CASSLAGFSYEQYF	TGTGCCAGCAGCCTAGCGGGATTCTCCTACGAGCAGTACTTC
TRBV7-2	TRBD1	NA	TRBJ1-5	CASSSRTGDQPQHF	TGTGCCAGCAGCTCCCGGACAGGGGACCAGCCCCAGCATTTT
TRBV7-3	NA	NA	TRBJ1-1	CASSLDDNTEAFF	TGTGCCAGCAGCTTAGACGATAACACTGAAGCTTTCTTT
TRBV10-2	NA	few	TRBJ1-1	CASSVGGIAEAFF	TGCGCCAGCAGTGTGGGCGGCATCGCTGAAGCTTTCTTT
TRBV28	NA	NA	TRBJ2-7	CASSSSGSHEQYF	TGTGCCAGCAGTTCTTCAGGGTCCCACGAGCAGTACTTC
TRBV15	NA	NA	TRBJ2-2	CATCAGTGELFF	TGTGCCACCTGTGCGGGGACCGGGGAGCTGTTTTTT
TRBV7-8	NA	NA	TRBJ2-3	CASSVRGGWDTDTQYF	TGTGCCAGCAGCGTCAGAGGGGGTTGGGACACAGATACGCAGTATTTT
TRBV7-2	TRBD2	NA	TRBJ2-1	CASSFYFSGRYNEQFF	TGTGCCAGCAGCTTCTACTTTAGCGGGAGATACAATGAGCAGTTCTTC
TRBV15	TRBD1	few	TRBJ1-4	CATSLQGRDDEKLFF	TGTGCCACCAGCTTACAGGGGAGAGACGATGAAAAACTGTTTTTT
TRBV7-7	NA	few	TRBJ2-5	CASSPGAQETQYF	TGTGCCAGCAGCCCAGGAGCCCAAGAGACCCAGTACTTC
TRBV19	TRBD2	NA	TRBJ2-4	CAMRPREGNIQYF	TGTGCCATGCGTCCGAGGGAGGGAAACATTCAGTACTTC